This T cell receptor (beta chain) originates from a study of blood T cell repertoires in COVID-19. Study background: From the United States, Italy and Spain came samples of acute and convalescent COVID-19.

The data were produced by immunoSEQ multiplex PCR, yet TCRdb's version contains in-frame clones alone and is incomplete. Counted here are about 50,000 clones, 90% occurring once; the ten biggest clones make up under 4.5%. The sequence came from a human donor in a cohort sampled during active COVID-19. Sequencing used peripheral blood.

This chain's CDR3 is CASSVYGTGVLGADTQYF. As DNA, the CDR3 is TGTGCCAGCAGCGTCTACGGGACAGGGGTTCTTGGAGCAGATACGCAGTATTTT. V is TRBV9 and J is TRBJ2-3, with TRBD1 identical over 10 bases. The CDR3 consists of 18 residues. Germline CDR1 is SGDLS and CDR2 is YYNGEE. The V gene end was trimmed by 2 bases and the J gene end by 4 bases; junction bases not matched to a gene: 13.